The 21 T cell receptor beta chains below all came from one sample that was sequenced in a study of blood T cell repertoires in COVID-19. TCRdb keeps only in-frame clones here, not all; method: immunoSEQ multiplex PCR. This repertoire shows approximately 350,000 clones, about 90% found once; its top ten account for around 3%. Sequencing input: peripheral blood. The receptor source for this set is a woman under 40 with COVID-19, enrolled during active disease.

In its sample, this clone was seen once. CDR3 nucleotide sequence: TGTGCCAGCAGTGAAGCCCCCCCGACAGGGACCCTAGCCAAAAACATTCAGTACTTC. Amino acid sequence: CASSEAPPTGTLAKNIQYF. The rearrangement uses TRBV2 and TRBJ2-4; 7 nucleotides match TRBD1. The V gene end was trimmed by 0 bases and the J gene end by 0 bases; junction bases not matched to a gene: 11. Germline assignment: CDR1 SNHLY and CDR2 FYNNEI. The CDR3 consists of 19 residues.

The CDR3 DNA reads TGTGCCAGCAGCCACCCCGACAGTGGCTACACCTTC. This encodes CASSHPDSGYTF. This chain connects TRBV4-2 to TRBJ1-2; the D gene is possibly TRBD1 (5 bases). Trimming removed 3 bases from V and 7 bases from J, with 9 bases in between. The CDR3 is made up of 12 amino acids. Germline CDR1 and CDR2: LGHNA and YNFKEQ.

J is TRBJ1-2 and V is TRBV6-2 or TRBV6-3; the D is unclear. The CDR3 has 15 amino acids. Germline values: CDR1 MNHEY, CDR2 SVGEGT. Deletions cut 4 bases from V and 2 bases from J, with 14 bases between. The DNA of the CDR3 is TGTGCCAGCAGTTTGAGGAGGACCGGAAACTATGGCTACACCTTC. It translates to CASSLRRTGNYGYTF.

The chain has TRBV3-1 (or the pseudogene TRBV3-2) and TRBJ2-3; D is perhaps TRBD1 (7 bases). Trimming removed 9 bases from V and 6 bases from J, with 16 bases in between. CDR3 length: 13 residues. Looked up from germline, CDR1 is LGHDT and CDR2 is YNNKEL (reference sequence). CDR3 nucleotides: TGTGCCAGTAACAGGGGACTTAGGGATACGCAGTATTTT. This sequence encodes CASNRGLRDTQYF.

This chain links TRBV5-1 with TRBJ1-1; possibly TRBD1 for D (6 bases). Germline V gene data show CDR1 as SGHRS and CDR2 as YFSETQ. The V gene lost 4 bases and the J gene lost 4 bases, with 17 bases spanning the gap. CDR3 size: 15 residues. The CDR3: CASSGGGRGSTEAFF. For the CDR3, the DNA is TGCGCCAGCAGCGGGGGGGGCCGGGGGAGCACTGAAGCTTTCTTT.

This sequence joins TRBV5-4 and TRBJ1-2, with TRBD1 as a possible D gene (5 bases). There are 15 residues in the CDR3. V was clipped by 0 bases and J by 4 bases, with 13 bases between them. Germline V CDR1 and CDR2: SGHNT, YYREEE (reference sequence). The CDR3 nucleotides read TGTGCCAGCAGCTTGGACAGGTCATTCTCCTATGGCTACACCTTC. It encodes CASSLDRSFSYGYTF.

This clone was detected only a few times. V usage is TRBV27 and J usage is TRBJ2-7; 10 nucleotides align to TRBD2. Losses at the gene ends were 3 bases for V and 4 bases for J; bases not matched to a gene: 3. The V gene's germline CDR1 is MNHEY and CDR2 SMNVEV (reference sequence). This CDR3 is 14 amino acids long. The CDR3 here is CASSFGAGGYEQYF. The CDR3 DNA sequence: TGTGCCAGCAGTTTCGGAGCGGGGGGGTACGAGCAGTACTTC.

This clone has just one count. The rearrangement joins TRBV6-2 or TRBV6-3 to TRBJ1-2, with no clear D. The V gene's germline CDR1 is MNHEY and CDR2 SVGEGT. CDR3 size: 13 residues. V gave up 4 bases and J gave up 8 bases, with 14 bases separating them. In DNA form, the CDR3 reads TGTGCCAGCAGTTTCGAGGTTCCAATCGGCTACACCTTC. It specifies CASSFEVPIGYTF.

This rearrangement joins TRBV27 to TRBJ2-6; 8 bases map to TRBD1. With V trimmed by 5 bases and J by 2 bases, 11 bases remained unmatched. Germline CDR1 reads MNHEY; CDR2 reads SMNVEV (reference sequence). The CDR3 has 18 amino acids. The CDR3 sequence: CASSPISGGRTGANVLTF. CDR3 coding DNA: TGTGCCAGCAGTCCAATTTCAGGGGGCAGGACTGGGGCCAACGTCCTGACTTTC.

In this sample, this clone turned up a few times. The chain combines TRBV6-5 with TRBJ2-1; 8 bases align to TRBD1. CDR1 MNHEY and CDR2 SVGAGI come from the germline V gene. This CDR3 comprises 15 residues. Trimming removed 7 bases from V and 8 bases from J; junction bases left unmatched: 13. This CDR3 is CASKAGGLFWDEQFF. The CDR3 DNA follows: TGTGCCAGCAAAGCAGGGGGCCTTTTTTGGGATGAGCAGTTCTTC.

This chain joins TRBV11-2 and TRBJ2-1; 11 nucleotides align to TRBD2. CDR1 SGHAT and CDR2 FQNNGV come from the germline V gene. V lost 5 bases and J lost 6; bases outside the gene matches: 6. The CDR3 length is 15 residues. In nucleotides, the CDR3 is TGTGCCAGCAGCGAAACTAGCGGGGGCGGCAATGAGCAGTTCTTC. It yields the protein CASSETSGGGNEQFF.

The chain recombines TRBV9 with TRBJ2-5, with a possible D match to TRBD2 (6 bases). Trimming cost V 4 bases and J 5 bases, with 9 bases left between them. The CDR3 sequence is 12 residues long. CDR1 is SGDLS and CDR2 is YYNGEE in the germline V gene. The CDR3 is CASSRGDETQYF. The DNA of the CDR3 is TGTGCCAGCAGCCGCGGGGACGAGACCCAGTACTTC.

The V gene is TRBV7-9, the J gene TRBJ2-2, with D possibly matching TRBD2 (6 bases). The germline V and J ends were trimmed by 7 bases and 4 bases, with 13 bases remaining between them. This CDR3 comprises 14 residues. Per germline, CDR1 SEHNR and CDR2 FQNEAQ (reference sequence). The DNA of the CDR3 is TGTGCCAGCAACCGGGAGTCGGCCACCGGGGAGCTGTTTTTT. Translation gives CASNRESATGELFF.

The CDR3 loop reads CASSLLRATNEKLFF. CDR3 DNA: TGTGCCAGCAGCTTACTGAGGGCAACTAATGAAAAACTGTTTTTT. The chain couples TRBV7-9 to TRBJ1-4; unclear D gene. The CDR3 loop spans 15 amino acids. Germline V gives CDR1 SEHNR, CDR2 FQNEAQ (reference sequence). The V gene lost 2 bases and the J gene lost 0 bases, with 7 bases spanning the gap.

The V call is TRBV7-8, the J call TRBJ2-3, with D unresolved. Trimming removed 4 bases at V and 0 bases at J, with 11 bases between. The germline V gene encodes CDR1 SGHVS and CDR2 FQNEAQ. CDR3 length: 15 residues. The chain's CDR3 is CASSYNFPSTDTQYF. CDR3 DNA: TGTGCCAGCAGCTATAACTTCCCTAGCACAGATACGCAGTATTTT.

The CDR3 sequence is CASSPLAGPQMDTQYF. In nucleotides, the CDR3 is TGTGCCAGCAGCCCCCTAGCGGGCCCCCAGATGGATACGCAGTATTTT. This chain links TRBV11-3 with TRBJ2-3; the match to TRBD2 covers 8 bases. The trim removed 5 bases at V and 6 bases at J, leaving 13 bases unmatched. The CDR3 has 16 amino acids. The germline V gene has CDR1 SGHNT and CDR2 YENEEA. The whole variable domain, filled in from reference TRBV11-3 and TRBJ2-3, reads EAGVVQSPRYKIIEKKQPVAFWCNPISGHNTLYWYLQNLGQGPELLIRYENEEAVDDSQLPKDRFSAERLKGVDSTLKIQPAELGDSAVYLCASSPLAGPQMDTQYFGPGTRLTVL.

On this clone: The junction differs from germline at one of its ends, possibly a read error. V usage is TRBV4-3 and J usage is TRBJ2-5; 15 bases line up with TRBD2. The CDR3 has 21 residues. Germline lookup yields CDR1 LGHNA and CDR2 YSLEER. CDR3 coding DNA: TGCGCCAGCAGCCATTGGCCAGCCGGGACTAGCGGGGGGCCGCACCAAGAGATCCAGTACTTC. Encoded protein: CASSHWPAGTSGGPHQEIQYF.

This clone was detected only a few times. This chain links TRBV6-5 with TRBJ2-7; TRBD2 might be the D (6 bases). Germline V lookup: CDR1 MNHEY, CDR2 SVGAGI. Trimming removed 0 bases from V and 3 bases from J, with 12 bases in between. The CDR3 runs 15 residues. The CDR3 here is CASSYSGGGGYEQYF. The CDR3 nucleotides are TGTGCCAGCAGTTACTCCGGGGGTGGAGGCTACGAGCAGTACTTC.

The rearrangement joins TRBV6-5 to TRBJ2-5, with 8 bases matching TRBD1. This CDR3 is 15 amino acids long. From germline, CDR1 is MNHEY and CDR2 SVGAGI. The ends lost 5 bases at V and 5 bases at J; junction bases unmatched: 10. The CDR3 nucleotides read TGTGCCAGCAGTCCAAGACAGGGGCGCGCGGAGACCCAGTACTTC. It encodes CASSPRQGRAETQYF.

The V and J genes are TRBV9 and TRBJ2-1, with 8 bases identical to TRBD1. The V gene end was trimmed by 1 base and the J gene end by 6 bases; junction bases not matched to a gene: 6. CDR3 length: 15 amino acids. Germline CDR1 and CDR2: SGDLS and YYNGEE. CDR3 sequence: CASSVKDREVNEQFF. CDR3 DNA: TGTGCCAGCAGCGTAAAGGACAGGGAGGTCAATGAGCAGTTCTTC.

The rearrangement uses TRBV7-9 and TRBJ2-7, with 9 nucleotides matching TRBD1. Trimming cost V 5 bases and J 1 base; bases outside gene matches: 6. This CDR3 spans 15 amino acids. Germline CDR1 and CDR2: SEHNR and FQNEAQ (reference sequence). The CDR3 loop is CASSPGTGPSYEQYV. CDR3 in DNA: TGTGCCAGCAGCCCCGGGACAGGGCCTTCCTACGAGCAGTACGTC.